Included here is one TCR beta chain sequence, with context. The sample belongs to a study of patients and donors after allogeneic stem cell transplantation. J lost 5 bases, V lost 3 bases, and 8 bases had no gene match. CDR3 length: 17 residues. The V gene's germline CDR1 is SGHRS and CDR2 YFSETQ. Each CDR3 protein gets one entry after TCRdb re-called the RT-PCR reads with MiXCR. The sample lists about 960,000 distinct CDR3 sequences, about 20% occurring once. The genes are TRBV5-1 and TRBJ2-1; 13 positions agree with TRBD2. This sequence originates from a human donor who was either an allogeneic HSCT recipient or a stem cell or donor lymphocyte infusion donor (not recorded which). It is not recorded whose cells these are; they may come from a transplant donor. Sequenced sample: blood, either unsorted or a sorted T cell fraction (not recorded which). The CDR3 DNA is TGCGCCAGCAGCTCGGGGGTCGGGACTAGCGGGAACAATGAGCAGTTCTTC. It codes for CASSSGVGTSGNNEQFF.